This T cell receptor beta chain comes out of a study of blood T cells in healthy people across ages (dated by TCRdb to the mid-2010s). In terms of the full investigation: In model experiments, roughly one uniquely barcoded TCR beta cDNA molecule per two T cells was captured by template switching. To avoid experimental bias, donors of different ages were randomly spread across the sequencing lanes. Two additional independent replicas of 1 million unique cDNA reads from the same blood draw were analyzed for two donors (one aged 18 to 29 and one aged 80 or older). Using deep sequencing normalized with unique cDNA molecular identifiers, the study measured how TCR beta repertoire diversity changes with age. Four age groups were formed from the donors: young (average roughly 16 years), middle-aged (around 39), aged (approximately 60) and long-lived (around 80).

From cysteine to phenylalanine, the CDR3 is 17 amino acids long. Kept here is only the CDR3 DNA, which spans 51 bases and is read in frame from base 1. The germline V gene specifies LGHNA as CDR1 and YSLEER as CDR2. The V end gives up 4 bases and the J end 2 bases, leaving 10 bases in the junction not matched to a gene. To note about this clonotype: The antigen it binds to is not known. One base away there is no much larger clone; base qualities are not given.

Broad study findings and their caveats: Conclusive comparison of naive and antigen-experienced compartments was prevented by the profiling of bulk unsorted PBMCs. Because the CMV infection status of the donors was unknown, age-related changes in expanded clonotypes may potentially have been confounded. Total diversity estimates from one million sequenced T cells were considered lower bounds and underestimates. The percentage of naive T cells measured by flow cytometry correlated strongly with observed TCR beta diversity. As age increased, observed TCR beta diversity per million T cells dropped in a roughly linear way, and a significant reduction was already evident by age roughly 36. The long-lived group showed more naive CD4+ T cells, fewer expanded clones and increased TCR diversity than the aged group, suggesting age selection.

Systemically healthy Caucasian individuals from Russia, 35 to 40 in total and aged 6 to 90 years, were included as donors. Each donor gave around 9 milliliters of peripheral blood, collected into EDTA-treated Vacutainer tubes. Ficoll-Paque density-gradient centrifugation was used to isolate PBMCs, with at least 6.5 million per sample. Trizol reagent was used to extract total RNA from PBMCs, with at least 5 micrograms per sample. For every donor, an aliquot of PBMCs went through flow cytometry to measure the percentages of naive CD45RAhigh/CD27high T cells. Receptor libraries were prepared by 5' RACE. This sample was sequenced with an Illumina HiSeq 2500. A second roughly 6 to 11 cycle PCR used a sample-barcoded 5' primer and a J-beta primer mix. Each TCR beta cDNA molecule received a unique molecular identifier from a template-switch 5' adaptor carrying 12 random nucleotides. Each sample yielded at least 2.5 million CDR3-containing paired-end reads. First-strand cDNA synthesis was performed from all RNA using the Mint cDNA synthesis kit, with priming by a TRBC-specific oligonucleotide. All cDNA was treated with uracil-DNA glycosylase and then went through a first 18-cycle PCR with the universal primers M1SS and BC2_uni_R. The authors' pipeline ran thus. Normalization of each sample was performed by random selection of 1 million high-quality reads, each carrying a distinct molecular identifier. Reads with shared molecular identifiers were discarded instead of being binned into consensus sequences. MiTCR, with a Q25 quality threshold and the strictest error-elimination algorithm, was used for CDR3 identification, clonotype clustering and error correction. A nonparametric unseen species model with Euler transformation was used to estimate lower-bound total TCR beta diversity. TCRdb redid the processing of the public reads, applying fastp at Q25 and MiXCR, and retained in-frame beta chains. Each CDR3 protein appears once, grouped with its most common genes and DNA. The V and J calls reflect TCRdb's pipeline rather than the authors' work. Across this sample there are over a million distinct CDR3 sequences, with roughly 60% seen only once. The ten largest clones add up to over 5% of the sample.

The specimen sequenced was blood. This sequence originates from a man in his late teens or twenties in good health. This chain joins TRBV4-3 to TRBJ1-4; TRBD1 aligns with 7 central bases. The CDR3 region has the sequence CASSRGGGGYTNEKLFF. The bases read TGCGCCAGCAGCCGAGGAGGGGGCGGATACACTAATGAAAAACTGTTTTTT.